The 29 T cell receptor beta chains presented below share a single source sample, sequenced in a study of neurological immune-mediated disorders. The time point here: technical triplicate 3. TCRdb redid the calling of the 5' RACE reads with MiXCR, one entry per CDR3 protein. The profile covers about 44,000 distinct CDR3 sequences, with about 22% appearing a single time and more than 4% taken by the ten largest. Sequenced: PBMCs. The receptor set was obtained from a man in his fifties or sixties with HTLV-1-associated myelopathy (HAM/TSP).

This clonotype was recorded only once. This may be a read error: a much more frequent sequence differs by one nucleotide. Given the absence of the conserved phenylalanine or tryptophan at the CDR3 end, a read error is likely. This chain joins TRBV5-1 and TRBJ1-1, with no clear D. This CDR3 region has 15 residues. Germline values: CDR1 SGHRS, CDR2 YFSETQ. With 0 bases removed from V and 1 base from J, the gap between germline ends came to 10 bases. CDR3 bases: TGCGCCAGCAGCTTGGTCCAGGCCCAGAACACTGAAGCTTTCCTT. This codes for CASSLVQAQNTEAFL.

The V call is TRBV3-1, the J call TRBJ2-7; D is tentatively TRBD1 or TRBD2 (5 bases each). This CDR3 region has 14 residues. The germline V gene encodes CDR1 LGHDT and CDR2 YNNKEL (reference sequence). V dropped 1 base and J dropped 2 bases, with 9 bases sitting between them. This chain's CDR3 is CASSQVSGPYEQYF. The CDR3 coding sequence is TGTGCCAGCAGCCAAGTCTCGGGACCCTACGAGCAGTACTTC.

This clonotype came up many times. The rearrangement links TRBV25-1 to TRBJ2-3, with 9 bases fitting TRBD2. The CDR3 is 19 residues long. CDR1 MGHDK and CDR2 SYGVNS come from the germline V gene. Unmatched junction bases numbered 18, after V lost 4 bases and J lost 4 bases. CDR3 DNA: TGTGCCAGCAGTGCCCTCCGCGGTAGCGGGAGTAGGGTGTCAGATACGCAGTATTTT. This encodes CASSALRGSGSRVSDTQYF.

This clonotype was counted at least ten times. The rearrangement uses TRBV5-1 and TRBJ1-1, with D possibly being TRBD1 (6 bases). The ends were cut back, 3 bases at V and 0 bases at J, with 15 bases in the middle. The CDR3 sequence is 16 residues long. Looked up from germline, CDR1 is SGHRS and CDR2 is YFSETQ. CDR3 in DNA: TGCGCCAGCAGCTCAGAAGGGGGTCCCATGAACACTGAAGCTTTCTTT. Protein product: CASSSEGGPMNTEAFF.

This clonotype was recorded at least ten times. The genes are TRBV20-1 and TRBJ1-2; D call uncertain. V was pared by 5 bases and J by 7 bases, with 5 bases between. This CDR3 contains 9 residues. Per germline, CDR1 DFQATT and CDR2 SNEGSKA (reference sequence). The CDR3 coding sequence is TGCAGTGCTGGTGCTGGCTACACCTTC. This translates into CSAGAGYTF.

This clonotype came up many times. The genes are TRBV5-6 and TRBJ1-5, with D maybe TRBD1 (5 bases). Trimming took 3 bases from V and 7 from J, leaving 20 bases between them. Germline V CDR1 and CDR2: SGHDT, YYEEEE. This CDR3 spans 16 amino acids. CDR3 sequence reads: CASSSYEIRVEQPQHF. CDR3 DNA sequence: TGTGCCAGCAGCTCCTACGAGATCAGGGTGGAACAGCCCCAGCATTTT.

In its sample, this clonotype was seen many times. V usage is TRBV12-3 or TRBV12-4 and J usage is TRBJ2-7; 7 nucleotides align to TRBD2. The ends lost 5 bases at V and 6 bases at J; junction bases unmatched: 10. The CDR3 length is 14 residues. CDR3 protein: CASSPGTTLGEQYF. For the CDR3, the DNA is TGTGCCAGCAGTCCCGGGACTACCCTCGGCGAGCAGTACTTC.

This clonotype was seen only a few times. J is TRBJ1-1 and V is TRBV5-1, with a possible D match to TRBD1 (5 bases). V gave up 4 bases and J gave up 0 bases, with 25 bases separating them. Germline V CDR1 and CDR2: SGHRS, YFSETQ. CDR3 size: 19 residues. CDR3 sequence: CASSPGGGGTGTMNTEAFF. CDR3 nucleotides: TGCGCCAGCAGCCCGGGGGGTGGAGGGACGGGGACCATGAACACTGAAGCTTTCTTT.

The genes are TRBV5-6 and TRBJ1-1; D possibly corresponds to TRBD1 (5 bases). The CDR3 is 13 amino acids. V lost 4 bases, J lost 6 bases, and 13 bases lay in between. Germline V gene sequence: CDR1 SGHDT, CDR2 YYEEEE. This CDR3 is CASSLGGIAEAFF. The CDR3 DNA is TGTGCCAGCAGCCTCGGGGGGATCGCTGAAGCTTTCTTT.

This clonotype appeared a few times. This chain links TRBV20-1 with TRBJ1-1; possibly TRBD1 for D (5 bases). Trimming took off 0 bases at V and 2 bases at J, with 13 bases between the two ends. The V gene's germline CDR1 is DFQATT and CDR2 SNEGSKA (reference sequence). The CDR3 spans 15 residues. The CDR3 DNA reads TGCAGTGCTAGAGATTATTTGAGGGGAAACACTGAAGCTTTCTTT. It encodes CSARDYLRGNTEAFF.

This clonotype is medium-sized within its sample. The chain recombines TRBV10-3 with TRBJ2-5, with a tentative D call TRBD2 (7 bases). The germline gives CDR1 ENHRY, CDR2 SYGVKD. The CDR3 covers 17 residues. V lost 1 base and J 4 bases, leaving 19 bases between the germline ends. The CDR3 here is CAISEFVGAPGGETQYF. In DNA form, the CDR3 reads TGTGCCATCAGTGAGTTTGTGGGGGCGCCGGGAGGAGAGACCCAGTACTTC.

There are many counts of this clonotype. The chain recombines TRBV27 with TRBJ2-4; D is tentatively TRBD1 or TRBD2 (5 bases each). The CDR3 covers 14 residues. Trimming took 6 bases from V and 3 from J, leaving 12 bases between them. Per germline, CDR1 MNHEY and CDR2 SMNVEV (reference sequence). The CDR3 nucleotides are TGTGCCAGCAGCCCCCGGGGCGGCAAAAACATTCAGTACTTC. Its translation: CASSPRGGKNIQYF.

This chain joins TRBV20-1 and TRBJ2-7; 8 bases line up with TRBD2. The CDR3 is 15 residues long. The germline CDR1 and CDR2 sequences are DFQATT and SNEGSKA (reference sequence). V gave up 1 base and J gave up 2 bases; unmatched junction bases: 7. CDR3 coding DNA: TGCAGTGCTAGAGCTCCGGGACTAGTCCCCTACGAGCAGTACTTC. Residues: CSARAPGLVPYEQYF.

This clonotype was detected ten times or more. CDR3 sequence reads: CASRNYRGTEAFF. CDR3 DNA sequence: TGTGCCAGCAGGAACTATCGAGGCACTGAAGCTTTCTTT. The J gene is TRBJ1-1, the V gene TRBV6-5; D ambiguous. V was clipped by 6 bases and J by 4 bases, with 12 bases between them. This CDR3 region has 13 residues. Germline V gene data show CDR1 as MNHEY and CDR2 as SVGAGI.

This clonotype was detected many times. V usage is TRBV20-1 and J usage is TRBJ2-1, with 8 bases aligning to TRBD2. V shed 8 bases and J 0 bases; nucleotides not matched to a gene: 3. Germline V gene sequence: CDR1 DFQATT, CDR2 SNEGSKA (reference sequence). The CDR3 length is 13 residues. Here the CDR3 DNA reads TGCAGTAAAAGCGGGAGCTCCTACAATGAGCAGTTCTTC. Translation gives CSKSGSSYNEQFF.

This clonotype appeared many times. This rearrangement joins TRBV27 to TRBJ1-5; 11 nucleotides align to TRBD1. V gave up 2 bases and J gave up 4 bases; unmatched junction bases: 1. Germline CDR1 and CDR2: MNHEY and SMNVEV (reference sequence). The length of the CDR3 is 15 residues. CDR3 in DNA: TGTGCCAGCAGTTTAGGGACAGGGGGTAATCAGCCCCAGCATTTT. Its protein product is CASSLGTGGNQPQHF.

This clonotype was detected many times. The chain carries TRBV5-1 and TRBJ2-1, with D possibly TRBD2 on 6 matching bases. V was shortened by 5 bases and J by 10 bases, with 13 bases between the two germline ends. The CDR3 sequence is 12 residues long. The germline gives CDR1 SGHRS, CDR2 YFSETQ. The CDR3 spells CASRKSEGEQFF. DNA of the CDR3: TGCGCCAGCAGAAAATCGGAGGGGGAGCAGTTCTTC.

This clonotype has at least ten counts. The rearrangement uses TRBV5-1 and TRBJ1-2, with D possibly matching TRBD1 (6 bases). V was shortened by 2 bases and J by 2 bases, with 7 bases between the two germline ends. The CDR3 length is 13 residues. CDR1 SGHRS and CDR2 YFSETQ come from the germline V gene. The CDR3 nucleotides are TGCGCCAGCAGCTTCGGACAGAACTATGGCTACACCTTC. This encodes CASSFGQNYGYTF.

This clonotype was detected many times. The chain is built from TRBV29-1 and TRBJ2-1, with a possible D match to TRBD1 (5 bases). Germline V gene lookup returns CDR1 SQVTM and CDR2 ANQGSEA. Trimming removed 8 bases from V and 6 bases from J, with 14 bases in between. The CDR3 is 12 residues long. The CDR3 DNA follows: TGCAGCTGGGGCAGCCCGGGCAATGAGCAGTTCTTC. The encoded protein is CSWGSPGNEQFF.

This clonotype was counted ten times or more. The chain carries TRBV10-3 and TRBJ2-3, with D unresolved. CDR1 and CDR2 (germline): ENHRY, SYGVKD. The CDR3 contains 12 residues. V lost 6 bases and J 2 bases, leaving 6 bases between the germline ends. CDR3 region: CAIRLSTDTQYF. DNA of the CDR3: TGTGCCATCAGGTTGTCCACAGATACGCAGTATTTT.

By share of the sample, this clonotype is medium-sized. This chain connects TRBV4-1 to TRBJ2-1; tentative D call: TRBD1 (6 bases). Per germline, CDR1 MGHRA and CDR2 YSYEKL. Trimming stripped 2 bases from V and 9 bases from J, with 17 bases between. This CDR3 is 15 amino acids long. CDR3 bases: TGCGCCAGCAGCCAAAATGGACAGCGCCACAGTGAGCAGTTCTTC. This encodes CASSQNGQRHSEQFF.

The sample holds many counts of this clonotype. This chain uses TRBV20-1 with TRBJ2-1; D is unclear. V was cut by 1 base and J by 7 bases, with 26 bases left in between. CDR3 length: 18 amino acids. CDR1 and CDR2 from the germline V gene are DFQATT and SNEGSKA (reference sequence). The CDR3 protein is CSARVGLSWKSGINEQFF. The CDR3 DNA sequence: TGCAGTGCTAGAGTAGGTCTTTCCTGGAAATCGGGTATTAATGAGCAGTTCTTC.

J is TRBJ2-5 and V is TRBV5-1; TRBD1 matches 7 bases. Germline lookup yields CDR1 SGHRS and CDR2 YFSETQ. The CDR3 has 14 amino acids. Trimming removed 6 bases from V and 12 bases from J; junction bases left unmatched: 17. The CDR3 DNA sequence: TGCGCCAGCAATGAAGGGGGCGGTATGGAAACCAAGTACTTC. It is translated as CASNEGGGMETKYF.

There are a few counts of this clonotype. V is TRBV20-1 and J is TRBJ1-2, with D tentatively TRBD1 (6 bases). Looked up from germline, CDR1 is DFQATT and CDR2 is SNEGSKA (reference sequence). V gave up 1 base and J gave up 4 bases, with 16 bases separating them. The CDR3 extends over 15 amino acids. CDR3 sequence reads: CSARGNRDSLYGYTF. The DNA of the CDR3 is TGCAGTGCTAGAGGGAACAGGGACTCCCTCTATGGCTACACCTTC.

This clonotype came up many times. V and J are TRBV7-9 and TRBJ2-7, with D hard to call. Germline CDR1 reads SEHNR; CDR2 reads FQNEAQ (reference sequence). The CDR3 loop spans 10 amino acids. Trimming left V 8 bases short and J 3 bases short, with 5 bases between. The CDR3 DNA sequence: TGTGCCAGCTTTGGCTACGAGCAGTACTTC. Amino acid sequence: CASFGYEQYF.

This clonotype was seen at least ten times. This rearrangement joins TRBV28 to TRBJ2-7; a weak D match, TRBD2 (6 bases). This CDR3 region has 14 residues. Deletions cut 3 bases from V and 2 bases from J, with 11 bases between. Germline values: CDR1 MDHEN, CDR2 SYDVKM. The CDR3 sequence: CASSFGTQAYEQYF. CDR3 coding DNA: TGTGCCAGCAGTTTCGGGACTCAGGCCTACGAGCAGTACTTC.

As concerns this clonotype: One end of the junction is discordant with germline, which a read error may explain. This rearrangement joins TRBV4-2 to TRBJ2-6; 7 nucleotides line up with TRBD1. In germline, CDR1 is LGHNA, CDR2 YNFKEQ. This CDR3 spans 24 amino acids. The CDR3 DNA sequence: TGTGCCAGCAGCCAACCTAGACCCTTGGGGCCGCCAGGACAGGTGCTAATAGGGGCAAACGTCCTGACTTTC. Encoded protein: CASSQPRPLGPPGQVLIGANVLTF.

This clonotype was seen many times. The V and J genes are TRBV14 and TRBJ2-7; weak D call: TRBD2 (6 bases). The germline CDR1 and CDR2 sequences are SGHDN and FVKESK. Trimming cost V 5 bases and J 7 bases, with 15 bases left between them. The CDR3 loop spans 13 amino acids. The CDR3 is CASSFEPRGEQYF. CDR3 nucleotides: TGTGCCAGCAGCTTTGAACCTCGGGGGGAGCAGTACTTC. Supplemented by reference TRBV14 and TRBJ2-7, the full variable domain reads EAGVTQFPSHSVIEKGQTVTLRCDPISGHDNLYWYRRVMGKEIKFLLHFVKESKQDESGMPNNRFLAERTGGTYSTLKVQPAELEDSGVYFCASSFEPRGEQYFGPGTRLTVT.

The chain has TRBV7-3 and TRBJ2-1; D not resolved. The germline V gene encodes CDR1 SGHTA and CDR2 FQGTGA. V lost 9 bases and J lost 7, with 13 bases in between. The CDR3 sequence is 12 residues long. This chain's CDR3 is CASSPAGNEQFF. The CDR3 DNA sequence: TGTGCCAGTAGCCCCGCCGGGAATGAGCAGTTCTTC.